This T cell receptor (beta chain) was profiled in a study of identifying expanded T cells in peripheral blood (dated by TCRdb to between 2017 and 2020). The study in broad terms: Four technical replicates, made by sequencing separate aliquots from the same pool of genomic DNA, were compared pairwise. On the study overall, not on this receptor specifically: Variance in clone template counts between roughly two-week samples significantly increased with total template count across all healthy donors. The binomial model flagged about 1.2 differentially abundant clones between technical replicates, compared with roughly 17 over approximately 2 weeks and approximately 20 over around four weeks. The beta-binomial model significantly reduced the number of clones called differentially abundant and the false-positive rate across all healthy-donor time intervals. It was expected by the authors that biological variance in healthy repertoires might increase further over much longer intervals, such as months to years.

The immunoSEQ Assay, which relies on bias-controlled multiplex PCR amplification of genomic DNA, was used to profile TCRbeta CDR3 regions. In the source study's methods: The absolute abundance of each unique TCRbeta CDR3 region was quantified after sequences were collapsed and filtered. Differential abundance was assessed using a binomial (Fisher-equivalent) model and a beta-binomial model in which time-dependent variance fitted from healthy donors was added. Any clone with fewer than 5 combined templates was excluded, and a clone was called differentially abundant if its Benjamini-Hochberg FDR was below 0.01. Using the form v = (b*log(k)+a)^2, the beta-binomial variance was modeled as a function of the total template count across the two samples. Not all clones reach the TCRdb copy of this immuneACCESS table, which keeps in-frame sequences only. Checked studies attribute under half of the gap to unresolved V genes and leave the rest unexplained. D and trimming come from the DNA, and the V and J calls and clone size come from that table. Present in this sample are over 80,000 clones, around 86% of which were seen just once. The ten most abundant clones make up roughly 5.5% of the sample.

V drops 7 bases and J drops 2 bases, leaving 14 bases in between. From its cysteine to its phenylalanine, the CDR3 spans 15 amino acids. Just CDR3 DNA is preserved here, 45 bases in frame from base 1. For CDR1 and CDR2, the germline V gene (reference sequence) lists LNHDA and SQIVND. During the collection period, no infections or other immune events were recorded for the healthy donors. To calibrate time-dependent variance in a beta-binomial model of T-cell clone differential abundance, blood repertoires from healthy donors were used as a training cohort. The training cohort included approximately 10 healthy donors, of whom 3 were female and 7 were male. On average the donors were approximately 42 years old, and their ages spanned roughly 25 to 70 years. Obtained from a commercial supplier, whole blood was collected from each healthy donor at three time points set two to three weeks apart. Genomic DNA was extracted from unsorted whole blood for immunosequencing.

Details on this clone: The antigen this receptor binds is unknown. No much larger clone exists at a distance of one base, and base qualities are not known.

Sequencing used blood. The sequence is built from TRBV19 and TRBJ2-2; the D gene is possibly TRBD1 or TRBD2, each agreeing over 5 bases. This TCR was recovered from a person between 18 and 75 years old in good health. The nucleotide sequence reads TGTGCCAGTACCCCCGGGACGGGAAACACCGGGGAGCTGTTTTTT. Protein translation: CASTPGTGNTGELFF. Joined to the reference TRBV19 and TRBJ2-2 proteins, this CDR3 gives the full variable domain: DGGITQSPKYLFRKEGQNVTLSCEQNLNHDAMYWYRQDPGQGLRLIYYSQIVNDFQKGDIAEGYSVSREKKESFPLTVTSAQKNPTAFYLCASTPGTGNTGELFFGEGSRLTVL.